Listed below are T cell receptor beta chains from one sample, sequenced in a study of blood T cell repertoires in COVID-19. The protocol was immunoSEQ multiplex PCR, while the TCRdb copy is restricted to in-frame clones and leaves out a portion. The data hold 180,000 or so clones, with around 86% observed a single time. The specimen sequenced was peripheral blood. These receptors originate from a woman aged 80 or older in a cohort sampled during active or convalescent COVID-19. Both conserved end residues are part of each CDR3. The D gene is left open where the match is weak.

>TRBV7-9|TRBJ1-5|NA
CASTGGPAANQPQHF
TGTGCCAGCACCGGAGGGCCAGCAGCCAATCAGCCCCAGCATTTT
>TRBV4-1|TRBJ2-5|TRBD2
CASSLVGLAGETQYF
TGCGCCAGCAGCCTCGTCGGGCTAGCGGGTGAGACCCAGTACTTC
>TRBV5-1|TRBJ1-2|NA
CASSSGTGMKTNYGYTF
TGCGCCAGCAGCTCTGGAACAGGAATGAAGACTAACTATGGCTACACCTTC
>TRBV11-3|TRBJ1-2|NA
CASSRDIDYGYTF
TGTGCCAGCAGCCGGGACATAGACTATGGCTACACCTTC
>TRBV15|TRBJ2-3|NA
CATSRVRMGGTDTQYF
TGTGCCACCAGCAGAGTGCGGATGGGAGGCACAGATACGCAGTATTTT
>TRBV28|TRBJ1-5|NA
CASSLQGLFNQPQHF
TGTGCCAGCAGTTTACAGGGCCTTTTCAATCAGCCCCAGCATTTT
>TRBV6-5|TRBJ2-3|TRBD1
CASGYRGQDTQYF
TGTGCCAGCGGGTACAGGGGGCAAGATACGCAGTATTTT
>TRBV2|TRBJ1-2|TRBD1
CASSIQGVNYGYTF
TGTGCCAGCAGTATACAGGGGGTAAACTATGGCTACACCTTC
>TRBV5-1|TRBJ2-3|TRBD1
CASSSRTGREDTQYF
TGCGCCAGCAGCTCACGGACAGGAAGGGAAGATACGCAGTATTTT
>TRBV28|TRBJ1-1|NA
CASTAPGVMNTEAFF
TGTGCCAGCACCGCCCCGGGGGTCATGAACACTGAAGCTTTCTTT
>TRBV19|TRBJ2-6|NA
CASSMSGTGANVLTF
TGTGCCAGTAGTATGTCTGGCACTGGGGCCAACGTCCTGACTTTC